Below are 32 T cell receptor beta chains sequenced from a single sample in a study of T cell changes during pregnancy in multiple sclerosis. Generated by immunoSEQ multiplex PCR, the TCRdb table keeps only in-frame clones and is missing some. The sample has about 110,000 clones; about 90% are singletons. The material sequenced was peripheral blood, taken in the third trimester of pregnancy. The receptors derive from a female donor in good health, enrolled as a control in a pregnancy study.

The rearrangement uses TRBV7-9 and TRBJ1-2; maybe TRBD1 (6 bases). Trimming took 0 bases from V and 8 from J, leaving 19 bases between them. The CDR3 totals 16 residues. Germline V lookup: CDR1 SEHNR, CDR2 FQNEAQ (reference sequence). CDR3 DNA: TGTGCCAGCAGCTTAGCGCCCGGGCAGGGGCCGCAGGGCTACACCTTC. Its translation is CASSLAPGQGPQGYTF.

This rearrangement joins TRBV5-6 to TRBJ2-7, with TRBD1 matching 11 bases. J gave up 7 bases and V 5 bases, and 11 bases lay outside the gene matches. From germline, CDR1 is SGHDT and CDR2 YYEEEE. The CDR3 spans 15 residues. CDR3 protein: CASSPGGTGGYEQYF. CDR3 DNA sequence: TGTGCCAGCAGTCCCGGGGGGACAGGGGGGTATGAGCAGTACTTC. Full variable domain (rest looked up from reference TRBV5-6 and TRBJ2-7): DAGVTQSPTHLIKTRGQQVTLRCSPKSGHDTVSWYQQALGQGPQFIFQYYEEEERQRGNFPDRFSGHQFPNYSSELNVNALLLGDSALYLCASSPGGTGGYEQYFGPGTRLTVT.

This clone was counted a single time. The J gene is TRBJ1-1, the V gene TRBV13; 7 positions agree with TRBD1. Germline V gene sequence: CDR1 PRHDT, CDR2 FYEKMQ (reference sequence). The trim removed 0 bases at V and 6 bases at J, leaving 7 bases unmatched. This CDR3 comprises 15 residues. The CDR3 spells CASSLGTGRVAEAFF. In DNA form, the CDR3 reads TGTGCCAGCAGCTTAGGGACAGGGCGTGTCGCTGAAGCTTTCTTT.

The chain links TRBV15 to TRBJ1-1; tentatively, D is TRBD1 (5 bases). Trimming removed 8 bases from V and 3 bases from J, with 10 bases in between. There are 12 residues in the CDR3. In germline, CDR1 is LNHNV, CDR2 YYDKDF (reference sequence). In DNA form, the CDR3 reads TGTGCCACCGGTGGGGGGGACACTGAAGCTTTCTTT. Encoded protein: CATGGGDTEAFF.

The chain has TRBV19 and TRBJ2-7; D is possibly TRBD2 (5 bases). V lost 8 bases, J lost 5 bases, and 19 bases lay in between. The CDR3 has 14 residues. Germline-derived CDR1 and CDR2 are LNHDA and SQIVND (reference sequence). The CDR3 bases are TGTGCCAGTTGCACCGGGATCAGGAGTGACGAGCAGTACTTC. This translates into CASCTGIRSDEQYF. The complete variable domain, with remaining parts taken from reference TRBV19 and TRBJ2-7, reads DGGITQSPKYLFRKEGQNVTLSCEQNLNHDAMYWYRQDPGQGLRLIYYSQIVNDFQKGDIAEGYSVSREKKESFPLTVTSAQKNPTAFYLCASCTGIRSDEQYFGPGTRLTVT.

J is TRBJ1-1 and V is TRBV9; 9 bases match TRBD1. This CDR3 has 15 amino acids. The germline V gene has CDR1 SGDLS and CDR2 YYNGEE. Trimming cost V 0 bases and J 3 bases; bases outside gene matches: 3. CDR3 bases: TGTGCCAGCAGCGTAGTGGGGACAGGGCACACTGAAGCTTTCTTT. Its translation: CASSVVGTGHTEAFF.

The V call is TRBV7-2, the J call TRBJ2-5; 9 bases agree with TRBD2. With V trimmed by 4 bases and J by 1 base, 7 bases remained unmatched. CDR1 is SGHTA and CDR2 is FQGNSA in the germline V gene. The CDR3 extends over 16 amino acids. This chain's CDR3 is CASSSTRGGVQETQYF. CDR3 nucleotides: TGTGCCAGCAGCTCGACTCGCGGGGGGGTCCAAGAGACCCAGTACTTC.

V and J are TRBV4-2 and TRBJ2-3; the D is unclear. Germline lookup yields CDR1 LGHNA and CDR2 YNFKEQ. The CDR3 totals 16 residues. Trimming shortened V by 1 base and J by 0 bases, and 11 bases separated the two germline ends. The CDR3 nucleotides are TGTGCCAGCAGCCAAGTATTGCAGGAAAGCACAGATACGCAGTATTTT. This codes for CASSQVLQESTDTQYF.

This chain links TRBV5-6 with TRBJ2-7; 7 bases are shared with TRBD1. This CDR3 has 13 amino acids. The trim removed 1 base at V and 2 bases at J, leaving 0 bases unmatched. CDR1 is SGHDT, CDR2 YYEEEE, per germline. CDR3: CASSLQGAYEQYF. The CDR3 DNA follows: TGTGCCAGCAGCTTGCAGGGGGCCTACGAGCAGTACTTC.

The chain employs TRBV7-2 and TRBJ1-1; D unclear. CDR3 length equals 12 residues. Germline-derived CDR1 and CDR2 are SGHTA and FQGNSA. Deletions cut 1 base from V and 7 bases from J, with 7 bases between. CDR3 nucleotide sequence: TGTGCCAGCAGCTTAGAGCATGATGAAGCTTTCTTT. Amino acid sequence: CASSLEHDEAFF.

The chain links TRBV18 to TRBJ1-2; TRBD1 aligns across 7 bases. V was pared by 3 bases and J by 3 bases, with 1 base of the junction left unmatched. Per germline, CDR1 KGHSH and CDR2 LQKENI. The CDR3 loop spans 13 amino acids. The CDR3 sequence: CASSPDRDYGYTF. CDR3 nucleotides: TGTGCCAGCTCACCTGACAGGGACTATGGCTACACCTTC.

This rearrangement joins TRBV5-4 to TRBJ1-1; TRBD1 matches at 7 bases. From germline, CDR1 is SGHNT and CDR2 YYREEE (reference sequence). The CDR3 is 13 residues long. V shed 0 bases, J shed 7 bases, and the junction held 3 bases outside the gene matches. DNA for the CDR3: TGTGCCAGCAGCTTGGAACAGGGGTATGAAGCTTTCTTT. Protein product: CASSLEQGYEAFF.

CDR3 sequence (DNA): TGCAGCGTTGAATCCAGCGGGGGGGCGAAAGAGCAGTTCTTC. This codes for CSVESSGGAKEQFF. V is TRBV29-1 and J is TRBJ2-1, with 10 bases that match TRBD2. In germline, CDR1 is SQVTM, CDR2 ANQGSEA. The CDR3 sequence is 14 residues long. With 2 bases clipped from V and 10 bases from J, the junction kept 8 bases outside the gene matches.

V gene TRBV30 combines with J gene TRBJ2-1; TRBD2 matches 9 bases. This CDR3 comprises 17 residues. Trimming at V came to 0 bases and at J to 1 base, leaving 7 bases not matched to a gene. The germline V gene encodes CDR1 GTSNPN and CDR2 SVGIG (reference sequence). CDR3 sequence reads: CAWSVRLSGGSYNEQFF. Written as DNA, the CDR3 is TGTGCCTGGAGTGTACGGCTTAGCGGGGGTTCCTACAATGAGCAGTTCTTC.

This clone appeared a single time. The chain combines TRBV6-5 with TRBJ1-2, with D possibly TRBD1 on 5 matching bases. The CDR3 sequence is 14 residues long. Trimming took off 2 bases at V and 7 bases at J, with 14 bases between the two ends. CDR1 and CDR2 from the germline V gene are MNHEY and SVGAGI. Written as DNA, the CDR3 is TGTGCCAGCAGTTACGCCAGGGATTCCGGTGGCTACACCTTC. It is translated as CASSYARDSGGYTF.

The V gene is TRBV19, the J gene TRBJ2-5, with a tentative D call TRBD2 (5 bases). Trimming cost V 5 bases and J 0 bases, with 7 bases left between them. The germline CDR1 and CDR2 sequences are LNHDA and SQIVND (reference sequence). The CDR3 consists of 13 residues. CDR3 amino acids: CASSPGYQETQYF. The CDR3 region has the DNA TGTGCCAGTAGTCCGGGGTACCAAGAGACCCAGTACTTC.

In this sample, this clone turned up once. The chain joins TRBV5-1 to TRBJ2-7, with 13 positions matching TRBD2. From germline, CDR1 is SGHRS and CDR2 YFSETQ. The junction had 7 bases not matched to a gene; V was cut back by 4 bases and J by 3 bases. The length of the CDR3 is 16 residues. CDR3 sequence (DNA): TGCGCCAGCAGCGCGGGACTAGCGGGACACAACTACGAGCAGTACTTC. Translation gives CASSAGLAGHNYEQYF.

J is TRBJ1-1 and V is TRBV15; unclear D gene. The germline V and J ends were trimmed by 1 base and 5 bases, with 11 bases remaining between them. CDR3 length: 14 amino acids. Germline lookup yields CDR1 LNHNV and CDR2 YYDKDF (reference sequence). The CDR3 bases are TGTGCCACCAGCAGAGGAGTATTCCGGACTGAAGCTTTCTTT. Its protein is CATSRGVFRTEAFF.

The rearrangement joins TRBV9 to TRBJ1-2; no clear D. V lost 2 bases and J 0 bases, leaving 11 bases between the germline ends. The CDR3 length is 15 residues. Germline loops: CDR1 SGDLS, CDR2 YYNGEE. The CDR3: CASSVGVLANYGYTF. The CDR3 DNA sequence: TGTGCCAGCAGCGTCGGGGTTCTAGCTAACTATGGCTACACCTTC.

This chain uses TRBV6-5 with TRBJ2-7; D not resolved. Germline V CDR1 and CDR2: MNHEY, SVGAGI. Trimming cost V 5 bases and J 0 bases, with 8 bases left between them. CDR3 size: 13 residues. CDR3 nucleotide sequence: TGTGCCAGCAGTCCGGCAGGCTCCTACGAGCAGTACTTC. Amino acids: CASSPAGSYEQYF.

The chain has TRBV5-1 and TRBJ2-3, with 8 bases identical to TRBD2. This CDR3 is built from 15 residues. The germline V gene encodes CDR1 SGHRS and CDR2 YFSETQ. J gave up 0 bases and V 4 bases, and 4 bases lay outside the gene matches. The CDR3 protein is CASSPERGSTDTQYF. CDR3 nucleotide sequence: TGCGCCAGCAGCCCTGAGCGGGGGAGCACAGATACGCAGTATTTT.

The chain carries TRBV13 and TRBJ2-1; TRBD2 matches 15 bases. The CDR3 is made up of 15 amino acids. Germline values: CDR1 PRHDT, CDR2 FYEKMQ (reference sequence). With 5 bases clipped from V and 10 bases from J, the junction kept 6 bases outside the gene matches. This chain's CDR3 is CASSRRTSGGGEQFF. CDR3 coding DNA: TGTGCCAGCAGCCGTCGGACTAGCGGGGGGGGAGAGCAGTTCTTC.

This sequence joins TRBV7-3 and TRBJ2-1; TRBD2 agrees at 9 bases. CDR1 is SGHTA, CDR2 FQGTGA, per germline. The CDR3 runs to 15 residues. The trim removed 2 bases at V and 9 bases at J, leaving 8 bases unmatched. CDR3 amino acids: CASSLVLAGTTEQFF. In DNA form, the CDR3 reads TGTGCCAGCAGCTTAGTACTAGCGGGTACAACTGAGCAGTTCTTC.

CDR3: CASSLGLFGGGNSPLHF. CDR3 DNA: TGTGCCAGCAGCTTGGGTCTTTTCGGGGGGGGAAATTCACCCCTCCACTTT. The V call is TRBV5-5, the J call TRBJ1-6, with D possibly matching TRBD1 (5 bases). The CDR3 has 17 residues. Trimming shortened V by 0 bases and J by 7 bases, and 17 bases separated the two germline ends. CDR1 and CDR2 (germline): SGHKS, YYEKEE (reference sequence).

The chain links TRBV5-1 to TRBJ2-2; D remains unclear. Germline V gives CDR1 SGHRS, CDR2 YFSETQ. The CDR3 runs to 15 residues. The V gene lost 2 bases and the J gene lost 4 bases, with 12 bases spanning the gap. CDR3 sequence: CASSLDGVGTGELFF. Written as DNA, the CDR3 is TGCGCCAGCAGCTTAGATGGAGTTGGCACCGGGGAGCTGTTTTTT.

The V and J genes are TRBV5-6 and TRBJ2-3; D may be TRBD1 (6 bases). Trimming took 3 bases from V and 2 from J, leaving 16 bases between them. Germline CDR1 SGHDT, CDR2 YYEEEE. The CDR3 is 16 amino acids. The CDR3 DNA is TGTGCCAGCAGCTCGGACGACAGGTTCCTCACAGATACGCAGTATTTT. Its protein product is CASSSDDRFLTDTQYF.

This clone was found once. The rearrangement joins TRBV7-9 to TRBJ2-3; no clear D gene. Germline V gives CDR1 SEHNR, CDR2 FQNEAQ (reference sequence). This CDR3 contains 15 residues. Trimming took off 5 bases at V and 0 bases at J, with 12 bases between the two ends. The CDR3 coding sequence is TGTGCCAGCAGCCAGGAAACCCAAAGCACAGATACGCAGTATTTT. It specifies CASSQETQSTDTQYF.

The J gene is TRBJ1-1, the V gene TRBV19; weak D call: TRBD1 (5 bases). The CDR3 consists of 15 residues. V lost 11 bases, J lost 7 bases, and 26 bases lay in between. Germline CDR1 and CDR2: LNHDA and SQIVND (reference sequence). The CDR3 loop is CALTTGSTKEYEAFF. The CDR3 DNA sequence: TGTGCCTTAACAACAGGAAGCACAAAGGAATATGAAGCTTTCTTT.

The V and J genes are TRBV5-1 and TRBJ1-2; D uncertain. From germline, CDR1 is SGHRS and CDR2 YFSETQ. The V gene lost 0 bases and the J gene lost 4 bases, with 7 bases spanning the gap. The CDR3 totals 13 residues. The CDR3 reads CASSLGAGYGYTF. CDR3 DNA: TGCGCCAGCAGCTTGGGGGCGGGCTATGGCTACACCTTC.

The chain couples TRBV5-6 to TRBJ1-2; TRBD1 agrees at 8 bases. The V gene's germline CDR1 is SGHDT and CDR2 YYEEEE. With 1 base clipped from V and 0 bases from J, the junction kept 2 bases outside the gene matches. This CDR3 is built from 15 residues. DNA of the CDR3: TGTGCCAGCAGCTTGTTGACAGGGGCTAACTATGGCTACACCTTC. It yields the protein CASSLLTGANYGYTF. The full variable domain, completed using reference TRBV5-6 and TRBJ1-2, is DAGVTQSPTHLIKTRGQQVTLRCSPKSGHDTVSWYQQALGQGPQFIFQYYEEEERQRGNFPDRFSGHQFPNYSSELNVNALLLGDSALYLCASSLLTGANYGYTFGSGTRLTVV.

The chain employs TRBV7-9 and TRBJ2-7; tentative D call: TRBD1 (5 bases). Germline CDR1 and CDR2: SEHNR and FQNEAQ (reference sequence). The CDR3 totals 15 residues. Trimming pared 0 bases from V and 3 bases from J, leaving 12 bases between. The CDR3 loop reads CASSLAQGLHYEQYF. The CDR3, as DNA: TGTGCCAGCAGCTTAGCCCAGGGCTTACACTACGAGCAGTACTTC.

The rearrangement uses TRBV4-3 and TRBJ2-1, with TRBD2 identical over 9 bases. The CDR3 sequence is 15 residues long. CDR1 LGHNA and CDR2 YSLEER come from the germline V gene. With V trimmed by 4 bases and J by 5 bases, 6 bases remained unmatched. The CDR3 loop reads CASSPERGAHNEQFF. CDR3 nucleotides: TGCGCCAGCAGCCCCGAGCGGGGGGCACACAATGAGCAGTTCTTC.